Listed below are T cell receptor beta chains from one sample, sequenced in a study of graft-versus-host responses after intestinal transplantation. The protocol was immunoSEQ multiplex PCR, while the TCRdb copy is restricted to in-frame clones and leaves out a portion. The data show about 90,000 clones, around 93% seen once. No cognate antigen is known for these TCRs. This specimen was unstimulated CD4+ T cells sorted from spleen or lymph node cells, taken before transplant. The origin of the receptors is a human donor who was the organ donor for an intestinal transplant. Each CDR3 is given with its conserved first and last residue. D genes are given only for firm matches. Size is stated for part of the rows, as once, few or many counts, or as a class when the clone is expanded.

size	V	D	J	DNA	CDR3
.	TRBV27	TRBD2	TRBJ2-3	TGTGCCAGCAGTTCGACCGCGGGGGGCGGAACAGATACGCAGTATTTT	CASSSTAGGGTDTQYF
.	TRBV19	TRBD2	TRBJ2-3	TGTGCCAGTTGTAAGCGGGAGGGCCGAACAGATACGCAGTATTTT	CASCKREGRTDTQYF
.	TRBV6-5	.	TRBJ1-1	TGTGCCAGCGGCTCGGGGGTCATGAACACTGAAGCTTTCTTT	CASGSGVMNTEAFF
.	TRBV18	.	TRBJ2-3	TGTGCCAGCTCACCTGAACTCACAGATACGCAGTATTTT	CASSPELTDTQYF
once	TRBV5-1	.	TRBJ2-3	TGCGCCAGCAGCCGTCTTAAGTGGGCGAGCACAGATACGCAGTATTTT	CASSRLKWASTDTQYF
.	TRBV7-3	.	TRBJ2-3	TGTGCCAGCAGCTCAACAGATACGCAGTATTTT	CASSSTDTQYF
.	TRBV5-4	.	TRBJ1-6	TGTGCCAGCAGCTTGGATACAGGTTTATATAATTCACCCCTCCACTTT	CASSLDTGLYNSPLHF
.	TRBV7-8	.	TRBJ2-3	TGTGCCAGCAGCCTAGTCCGTCAAACTACGAGCACAGATACGCAGTATTTT	CASSLVRQTTSTDTQYF
.	TRBV20-1	.	TRBJ2-5	TGCAGTGCCCAGTCCCATGAGACCCAGTACTTC	CSAQSHETQYF
.	TRBV6-5	TRBD2	TRBJ2-3	TGTGCCAGCAGTTACCCGGTAGCGGGGGTAGATACGCAGTATTTT	CASSYPVAGVDTQYF
.	TRBV2	TRBD1	TRBJ2-7	TGTGCCAGCAGTGTATTGGACAGGGCCTACGAGCAGTACTTC	CASSVLDRAYEQYF
.	TRBV4-1	.	TRBJ1-1	TGCGCCAGCAGCCAAGAGGGAGGGTTCACTGAAGCTTTCTTT	CASSQEGGFTEAFF
.	TRBV30	TRBD1	TRBJ2-7	TGTGCCTGGAATGACAGGGGAGCGAACGAGCAGTACTTC	CAWNDRGANEQYF
.	TRBV5-1	TRBD1	TRBJ2-7	TGCGCCAGCAGCTTGGGGGGGACAGGGGGCTACGAGCAGTACTTC	CASSLGGTGGYEQYF
.	TRBV6-1	TRBD1	TRBJ1-2	TGTGCCAGCAGTCCACAGGGGGCTAACTATGGCTACACCTTC	CASSPQGANYGYTF
.	TRBV19	TRBD1	TRBJ1-4	TGTGCCAGTAGTCGCGCCGGGACAGGGGACGAAAAACTGTTTTTT	CASSRAGTGDEKLFF
.	TRBV5-1	.	TRBJ2-7	TGCGCCAGCCGAAACCGGACAGCCAACTACGAGCAGTACTTC	CASRNRTANYEQYF
.	TRBV2	.	TRBJ2-2	TGTGCCAGCAGTTGGTCCCAGCGGTCCGGGGAGCTGTTTTTT	CASSWSQRSGELFF
.	TRBV4-1	.	TRBJ1-1	TGCGCCAGCAGCCAATCAATCAACGTCAGGAACACTGAAGCTTTCTTT	CASSQSINVRNTEAFF
.	TRBV2	TRBD1	TRBJ2-7	TGTGCCAGCATCCGGACAGGGGATATCGACGAGCAGTACTTC	CASIRTGDIDEQYF
.	TRBV6-6	.	TRBJ1-3	TGTGCCAGCAGACTCACAGGGATTGGAAACACCATATATTTT	CASRLTGIGNTIYF
.	TRBV28	.	TRBJ2-2	TGTGCCAGCAGTTCGCCTAGCGTTCCCGGGGAGCTGTTTTTT	CASSSPSVPGELFF
.	TRBV5-1	TRBD2	TRBJ2-3	TGCGCCAGCAGCTTGATGACTAGCGAAATCACAGATACGCAGTATTTT	CASSLMTSEITDTQYF
.	TRBV5-6	TRBD1	TRBJ1-1	TGTGCCAGCAGCTTGGTTCGGGACAGCCAAACGAACACTGAAGCTTTCTTT	CASSLVRDSQTNTEAFF
.	TRBV25-1	.	TRBJ1-4	TGTGCCAGCACTTTTATAACTAATGAAAAACTGTTTTTT	CASTFITNEKLFF
.	TRBV5-4	.	TRBJ1-1	TGTGCCAGCAGCTACGAGGGTTTTTTCGCGACTGAAGCTTTCTTT	CASSYEGFFATEAFF
.	TRBV2	TRBD2	TRBJ2-1	TGTGCCAGCAACCCACTAGCGGGGGGGCCCAATGAGCAGTTCTTC	CASNPLAGGPNEQFF
.	TRBV30	.	TRBJ2-3	TGTGCCTGGAAGGAGGGGCCAAGCACAGATACGCAGTATTTT	CAWKEGPSTDTQYF
.	TRBV19	TRBD2	TRBJ2-3	TGTGCCAGTAGGCAGTCTAGCGGGTATAGCACAGATACGCAGTATTTT	CASRQSSGYSTDTQYF
.	TRBV19	.	TRBJ1-4	TGTGCCAGTAGATCCGTACGGCTGGGGGGTGAAAAACTGTTTTTT	CASRSVRLGGEKLFF
.	TRBV10-3	TRBD1	TRBJ1-2	TGTGCCATCAGTGAGAATACAGGGGTCGGCGGCTACACCTTC	CAISENTGVGGYTF
.	TRBV28	.	TRBJ1-5	TGTGCCAGCAGTTTGGCGGGGAGGCCCCAGCATTTT	CASSLAGRPQHF
few	TRBV30	TRBD1	TRBJ2-5	TGTGCCTGGATCCCCTGGGGGCAGGGGGCCGGGGAGACCCAGTACTTC	CAWIPWGQGAGETQYF
.	TRBV28	TRBD1	TRBJ2-5	TGTGCCAGGGGACAGGGGCAAGAGACCCAGTACTTC	CARGQGQETQYF